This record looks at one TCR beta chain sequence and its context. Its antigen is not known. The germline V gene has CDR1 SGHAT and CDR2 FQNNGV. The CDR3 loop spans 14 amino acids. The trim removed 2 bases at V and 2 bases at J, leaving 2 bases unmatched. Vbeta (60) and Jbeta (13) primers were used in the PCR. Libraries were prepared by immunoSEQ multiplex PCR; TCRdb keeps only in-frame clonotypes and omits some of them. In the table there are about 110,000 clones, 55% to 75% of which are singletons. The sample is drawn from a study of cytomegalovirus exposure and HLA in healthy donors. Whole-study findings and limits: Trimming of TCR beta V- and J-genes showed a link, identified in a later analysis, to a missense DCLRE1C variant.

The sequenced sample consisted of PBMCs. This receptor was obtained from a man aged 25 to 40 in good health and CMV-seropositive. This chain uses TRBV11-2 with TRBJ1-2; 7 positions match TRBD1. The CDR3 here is CASSLPGGNYGYTF. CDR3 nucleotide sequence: TGTGCCAGCAGCTTACCAGGGGGGAACTATGGCTACACCTTC.